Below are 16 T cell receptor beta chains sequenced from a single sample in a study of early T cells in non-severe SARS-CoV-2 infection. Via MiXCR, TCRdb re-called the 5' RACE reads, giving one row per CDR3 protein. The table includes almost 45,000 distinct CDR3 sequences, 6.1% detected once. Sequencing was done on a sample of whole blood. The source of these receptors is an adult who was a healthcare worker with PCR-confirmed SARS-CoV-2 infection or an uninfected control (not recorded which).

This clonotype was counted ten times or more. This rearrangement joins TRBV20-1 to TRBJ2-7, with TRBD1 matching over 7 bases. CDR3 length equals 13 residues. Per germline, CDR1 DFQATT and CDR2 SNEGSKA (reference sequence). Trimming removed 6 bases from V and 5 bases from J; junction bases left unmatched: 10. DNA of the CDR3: TGCAGTGCCGAGCAGGGGGTAACCGACGAGCAGTACTTC. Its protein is CSAEQGVTDEQYF.

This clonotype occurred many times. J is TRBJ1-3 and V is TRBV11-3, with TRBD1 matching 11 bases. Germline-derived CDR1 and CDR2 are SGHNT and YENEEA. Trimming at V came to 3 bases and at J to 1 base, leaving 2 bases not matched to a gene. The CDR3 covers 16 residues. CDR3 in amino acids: CASSLGDRGSGNTIYF. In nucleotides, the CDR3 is TGTGCCAGCAGCTTGGGGGACAGGGGGTCTGGAAACACCATATATTTT. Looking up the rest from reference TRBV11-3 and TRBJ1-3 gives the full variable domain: EAGVVQSPRYKIIEKKQPVAFWCNPISGHNTLYWYLQNLGQGPELLIRYENEEAVDDSQLPKDRFSAERLKGVDSTLKIQPAELGDSAVYLCASSLGDRGSGNTIYFGEGSWLTVV.

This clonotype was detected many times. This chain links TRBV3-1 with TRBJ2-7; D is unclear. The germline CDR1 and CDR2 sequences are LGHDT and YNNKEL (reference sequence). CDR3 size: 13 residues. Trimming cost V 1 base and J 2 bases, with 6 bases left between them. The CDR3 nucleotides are TGTGCCAGCAGCCAAGGCGGCGCCTACGAGCAGTACTTC. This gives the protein CASSQGGAYEQYF.

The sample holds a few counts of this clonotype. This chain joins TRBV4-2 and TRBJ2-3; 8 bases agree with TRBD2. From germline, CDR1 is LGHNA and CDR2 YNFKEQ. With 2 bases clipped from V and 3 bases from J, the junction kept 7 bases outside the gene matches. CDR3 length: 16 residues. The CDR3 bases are TGTGCCAGCAGCCAATGGAGGGCGGGGGGTACAGATACGCAGTATTTT. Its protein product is CASSQWRAGGTDTQYF.

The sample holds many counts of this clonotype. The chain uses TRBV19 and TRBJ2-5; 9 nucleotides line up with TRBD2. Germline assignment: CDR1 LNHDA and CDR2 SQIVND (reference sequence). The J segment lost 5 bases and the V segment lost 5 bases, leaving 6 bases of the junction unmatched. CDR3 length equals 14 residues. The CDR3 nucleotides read TGTGCCAGTAGTCCACTTAGCGGGGGTGAGACCCAGTACTTC. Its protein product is CASSPLSGGETQYF.

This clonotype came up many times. The CDR3 DNA reads as TGTGCCTGGAGTCGGCGGGACTACAATCAGCCCCAGCATTTT. It is translated as CAWSRRDYNQPQHF. V gene TRBV30 combines with J gene TRBJ1-5, with D perhaps TRBD1 (5 bases). V lost 2 bases and J 3 bases, leaving 11 bases between the germline ends. This CDR3 spans 14 amino acids. The germline V gene has CDR1 GTSNPN and CDR2 SVGIG (reference sequence). The full variable domain, its missing parts supplied by reference TRBV30 and TRBJ1-5, is SQTIHQWPATLVQPVGSPLSLECTVEGTSNPNLYWYRQAAGRGLQLLFYSVGIGQISSEVPQNLSASRPQDRQFILSSKKLLLSDSGFYLCAWSRRDYNQPQHFGDGTRLSIL.

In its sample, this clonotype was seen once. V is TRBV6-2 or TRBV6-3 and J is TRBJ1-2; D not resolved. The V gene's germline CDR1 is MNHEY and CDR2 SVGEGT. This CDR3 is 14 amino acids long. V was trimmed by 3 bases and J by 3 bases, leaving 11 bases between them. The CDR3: CASSYRVKHYGYTF. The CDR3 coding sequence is TGTGCCAGCAGTTATCGGGTCAAACACTATGGCTACACCTTC.

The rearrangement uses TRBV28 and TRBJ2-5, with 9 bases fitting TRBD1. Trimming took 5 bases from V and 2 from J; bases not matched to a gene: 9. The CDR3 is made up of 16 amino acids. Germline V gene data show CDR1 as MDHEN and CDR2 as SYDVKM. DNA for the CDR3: TGTGCCAGCAGTCCGGGGACAGGGCCGAATCAAGAGACCCAGTACTTC. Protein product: CASSPGTGPNQETQYF.

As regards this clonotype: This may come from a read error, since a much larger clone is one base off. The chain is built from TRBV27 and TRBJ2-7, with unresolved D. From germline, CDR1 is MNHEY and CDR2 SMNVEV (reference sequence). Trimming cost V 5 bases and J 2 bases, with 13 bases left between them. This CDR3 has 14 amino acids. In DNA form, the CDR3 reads TGTGCCAGCAGTCCCACCGGGCACACCTACGAGCAGTACTTC. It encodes CASSPTGHTYEQYF.

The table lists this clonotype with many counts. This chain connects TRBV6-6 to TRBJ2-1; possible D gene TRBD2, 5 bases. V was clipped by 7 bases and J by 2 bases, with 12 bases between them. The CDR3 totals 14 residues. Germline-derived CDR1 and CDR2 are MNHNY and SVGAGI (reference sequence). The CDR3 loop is CASTPVGAYNEQFF. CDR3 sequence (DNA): TGTGCCAGCACCCCGGTGGGAGCCTACAATGAGCAGTTCTTC.

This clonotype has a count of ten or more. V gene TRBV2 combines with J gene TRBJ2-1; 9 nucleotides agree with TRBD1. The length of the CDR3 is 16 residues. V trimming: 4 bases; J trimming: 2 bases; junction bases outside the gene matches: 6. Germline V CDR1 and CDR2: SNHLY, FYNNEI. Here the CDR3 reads CASSAGDRVTYNEQFF. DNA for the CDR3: TGTGCCAGCAGTGCTGGGGACAGGGTCACCTACAATGAGCAGTTCTTC.

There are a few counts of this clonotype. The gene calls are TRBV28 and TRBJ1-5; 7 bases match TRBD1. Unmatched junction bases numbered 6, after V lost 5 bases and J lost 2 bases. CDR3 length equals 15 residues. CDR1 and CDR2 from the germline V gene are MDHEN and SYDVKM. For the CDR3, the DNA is TGTGCCAGCAGTCCGACAGGGTACGGCAATCAGCCCCAGCATTTT. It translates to CASSPTGYGNQPQHF.

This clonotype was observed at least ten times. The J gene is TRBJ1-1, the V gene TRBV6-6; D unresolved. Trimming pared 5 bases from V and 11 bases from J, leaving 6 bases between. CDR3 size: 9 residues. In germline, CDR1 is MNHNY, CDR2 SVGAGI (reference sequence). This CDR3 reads CASSPDAFF. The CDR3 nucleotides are TGTGCCAGCAGTCCGGATGCTTTCTTT.

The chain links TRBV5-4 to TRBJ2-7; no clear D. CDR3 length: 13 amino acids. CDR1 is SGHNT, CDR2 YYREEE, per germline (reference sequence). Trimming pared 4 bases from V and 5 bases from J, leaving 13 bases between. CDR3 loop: CASSPQITDEQYF. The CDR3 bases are TGTGCCAGCAGCCCCCAGATTACGGACGAGCAGTACTTC. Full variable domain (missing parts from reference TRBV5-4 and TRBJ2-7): ETGVTQSPTHLIKTRGQQVTLRCSSQSGHNTVSWYQQALGQGPQFIFQYYREEENGRGNFPPRFSGLQFPNYSSELNVNALELDDSALYLCASSPQITDEQYFGPGTRLTVT.

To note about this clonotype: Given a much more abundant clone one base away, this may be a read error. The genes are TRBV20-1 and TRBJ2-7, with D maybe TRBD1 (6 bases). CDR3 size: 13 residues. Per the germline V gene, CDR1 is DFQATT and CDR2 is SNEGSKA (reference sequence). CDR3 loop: CSASGDNSYGQYF. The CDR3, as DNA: TGCAGTGCTAGTGGGGACAACTCCTACGGGCAGTACTTC.

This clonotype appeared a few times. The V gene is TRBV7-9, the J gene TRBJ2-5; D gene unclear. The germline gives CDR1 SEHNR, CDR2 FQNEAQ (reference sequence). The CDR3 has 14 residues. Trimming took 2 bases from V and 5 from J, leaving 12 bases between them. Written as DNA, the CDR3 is TGTGCCAGCAGCTTATTGGGTCCCGTGGAGACCCAGTACTTC. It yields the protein CASSLLGPVETQYF.